Shown below are 7 T cell receptor beta chains from a single sample sequenced in a study of blood T cell repertoires in COVID-19. The table came from immunoSEQ multiplex PCR; TCRdb's copy has only in-frame clones and leaves some out. The sample holds over 250,000 clones, roughly 89% seen once. The material sequenced was PBMCs or T cells enriched from blood (not recorded which). The origin of the receptors is a woman between 18 and 29 years old who had recovered from COVID-19.

V is TRBV28 and J is TRBJ2-7; the D gene is possibly TRBD2 (6 bases). Germline lookup yields CDR1 MDHEN and CDR2 SYDVKM. This CDR3 contains 13 residues. The V gene lost 2 bases and the J gene lost 10 bases, with 15 bases spanning the gap. The CDR3 region has the DNA TGTGCCAGCAGTTTAATAGCTAGCGTATTACAGTACTTC. Translated: CASSLIASVLQYF.

The genes are TRBV28 and TRBJ1-2, with D unclear. The CDR3 spans 13 residues. V lost 3 bases, J lost 3 bases, and 8 bases lay in between. Germline values: CDR1 MDHEN, CDR2 SYDVKM. The chain's CDR3 is CASSFSSDYGYTF. CDR3 DNA sequence: TGTGCCAGCAGTTTTTCCTCGGACTATGGCTACACCTTC.

The chain has TRBV9 and TRBJ2-1; 15 bases are shared with TRBD2. Per germline, CDR1 SGDLS and CDR2 YYNGEE. CDR3 size: 16 residues. Trimming at V came to 0 bases and at J to 9 bases, leaving 4 bases not matched to a gene. The CDR3 DNA reads as TGTGCCAGCAGCGTAGGGACTAGCGGGAGGGTCGCTGAGCAGTTCTTC. Translation gives CASSVGTSGRVAEQFF.

CDR3 coding DNA: TGTGCCAGCAGTAAAATAGACACTAACTATGGCTACACCTTC. Translating gives CASSKIDTNYGYTF. This chain links TRBV28 with TRBJ1-2, with D hard to call. This CDR3 is built from 14 residues. Germline V CDR1 and CDR2: MDHEN, SYDVKM. V was shortened by 5 bases and J by 0 bases, with 10 bases between the two germline ends.

The V and J genes are TRBV19 and TRBJ1-1; 9 bases map to TRBD1. V was pared by 6 bases and J by 1 base, with 9 bases of the junction left unmatched. Per germline, CDR1 LNHDA and CDR2 SQIVND (reference sequence). The CDR3 spans 16 residues. This chain's CDR3 is CASRKLGTGKNTEAFF. The CDR3 nucleotides read TGTGCCAGTAGAAAATTAGGGACAGGGAAGAACACTGAAGCTTTCTTT.

The chain carries TRBV3-1 (or the pseudogene TRBV3-2) and TRBJ1-5; 10 nucleotides line up with TRBD1. Germline CDR1 and CDR2: LGHDT and YNNKEL (reference sequence). This CDR3 has 19 residues. V was clipped by 1 base and J by 5 bases; unmatched bases: 14. DNA of the CDR3: TGTGCCAGCAGCCAAGGACCGGGACAGGGGTTTGCATACGATCAGCCCCAGCATTTT. This sequence encodes CASSQGPGQGFAYDQPQHF.

The rearrangement links TRBV28 to TRBJ1-4; maybe TRBD1 (6 bases). The CDR3 spans 14 residues. Germline CDR1 is MDHEN and CDR2 is SYDVKM. Trimming took off 5 bases at V and 6 bases at J, with 13 bases between the two ends. As DNA, the CDR3 is TGTGCCAGCAGTGAGGGGGGGAGGTATGAAAAACTGTTTTTT. Encoded protein: CASSEGGRYEKLFF.